This TCR beta chain was sequenced in a study of blood T cell repertoires in COVID-19. Study-level background: COVID-19 samples collected from the United States, Italy and Spain covered acute and convalescent phases. T cells, B-cell-depleted T cells, or PBMCs provided the cDNA or gDNA that served as material.

The CDR3 is 16 residues long. Between the trimmed V and J ends, which lost 0 bases and 4 bases, there was a span of 17 bases. Germline V gene data show CDR1 as SGDLS and CDR2 as YYNGEE. TCRdb's copy holds only in-frame clones and misses some; the assay was immunoSEQ multiplex PCR. Here the sample spans over 150,000 clones, under 80% being singletons. This sequence was found in a woman between 45 and 60 years old with acute or convalescent COVID-19. Sequenced sample: peripheral blood. The V call is TRBV9, the J call TRBJ2-7; D possibly corresponds to TRBD2 (6 bases). The CDR3 DNA reads as TGTGCCAGCAGCGTAGGCGCTAGCGCGACTACTTACGAGCAGTACTTC. It encodes CASSVGASATTYEQYF.